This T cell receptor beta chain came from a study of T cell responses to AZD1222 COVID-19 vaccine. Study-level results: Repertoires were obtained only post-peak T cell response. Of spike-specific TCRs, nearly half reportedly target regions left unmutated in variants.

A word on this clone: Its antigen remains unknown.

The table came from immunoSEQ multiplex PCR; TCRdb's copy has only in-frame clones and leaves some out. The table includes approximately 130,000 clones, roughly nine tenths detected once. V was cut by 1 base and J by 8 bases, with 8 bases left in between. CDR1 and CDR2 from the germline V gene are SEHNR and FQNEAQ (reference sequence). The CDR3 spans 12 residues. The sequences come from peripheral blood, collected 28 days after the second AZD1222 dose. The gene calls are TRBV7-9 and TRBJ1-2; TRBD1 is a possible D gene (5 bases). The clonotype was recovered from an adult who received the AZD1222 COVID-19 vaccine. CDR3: CASSLDRGGYTF. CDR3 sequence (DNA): TGTGCCAGCAGCTTAGACCGGGGCGGCTACACCTTC.